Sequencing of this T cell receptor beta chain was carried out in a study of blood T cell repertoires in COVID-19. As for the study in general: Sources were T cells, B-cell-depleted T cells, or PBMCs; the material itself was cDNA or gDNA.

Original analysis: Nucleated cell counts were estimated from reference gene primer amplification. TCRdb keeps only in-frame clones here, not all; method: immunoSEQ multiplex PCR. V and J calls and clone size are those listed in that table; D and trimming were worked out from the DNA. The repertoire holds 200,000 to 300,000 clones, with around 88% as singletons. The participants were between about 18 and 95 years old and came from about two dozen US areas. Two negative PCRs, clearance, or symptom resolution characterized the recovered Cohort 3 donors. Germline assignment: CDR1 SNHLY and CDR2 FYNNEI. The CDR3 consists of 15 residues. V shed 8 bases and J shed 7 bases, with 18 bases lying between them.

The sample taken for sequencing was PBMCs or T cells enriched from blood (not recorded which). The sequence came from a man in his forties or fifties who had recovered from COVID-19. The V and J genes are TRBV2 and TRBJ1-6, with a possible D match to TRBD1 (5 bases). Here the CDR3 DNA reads TGTGCCAGCTCGAGAGCGCGGGACTTCAATTCACCCCTCCACTTT. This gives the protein CASSRARDFNSPLHF.